This T cell receptor beta chain was captured by sequencing in a study of cytomegalovirus exposure and HLA in healthy donors. The CDR3 consists of 14 residues. CDR1 is MNHNY, CDR2 SVGAGI, per germline (reference sequence). V was trimmed by 0 bases and J by 0 bases, leaving 5 bases between them. The PCR was carried out with 60 Vbeta primers and 13 Jbeta primers. The protocol was immunoSEQ multiplex PCR, while the TCRdb copy is restricted to in-frame clones and leaves out a portion. Reported are roughly 60,000 clones; the ten largest clones contain 3.6%. The receptor was derived from a woman under 30 in good health and CMV-seronegative. The rearrangement uses TRBV6-6 and TRBJ2-5, with D unresolved. The sequencing input was PBMCs. CDR3 nucleotides: TGTGCCAGCAGTTACTCGGCCAACCAAGAGACCCAGTACTTC. The encoded protein is CASSYSANQETQYF.